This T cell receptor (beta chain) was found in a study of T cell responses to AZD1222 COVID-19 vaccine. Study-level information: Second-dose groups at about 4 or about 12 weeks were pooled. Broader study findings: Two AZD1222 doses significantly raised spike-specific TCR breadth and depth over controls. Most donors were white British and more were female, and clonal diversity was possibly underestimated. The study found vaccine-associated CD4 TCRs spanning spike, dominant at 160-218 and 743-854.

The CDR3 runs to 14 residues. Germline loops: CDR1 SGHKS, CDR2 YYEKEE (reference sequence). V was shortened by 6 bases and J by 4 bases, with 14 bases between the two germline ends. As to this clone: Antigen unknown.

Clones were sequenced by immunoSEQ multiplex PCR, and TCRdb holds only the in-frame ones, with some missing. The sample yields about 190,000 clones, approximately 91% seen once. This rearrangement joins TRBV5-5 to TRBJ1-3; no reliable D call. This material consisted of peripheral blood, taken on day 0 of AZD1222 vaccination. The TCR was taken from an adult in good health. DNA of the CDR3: TGTGCCAGCACCCGGCCGGGTGGCGGAAACACCATATATTTT. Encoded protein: CASTRPGGGNTIYF.